The rows below give T cell receptor beta chains drawn from one sample of a study of graft-versus-host responses after intestinal transplantation. Profiled with immunoSEQ multiplex PCR; TCRdb holds only in-frame clones, not every one. The data contain some 11,000 clones, about 83% of them singletons. The sample here was PBMCs, taken around 130 days after transplant. These receptors were collected from a human patient who received an intestinal transplant, so some T cells may come from the graft donor. Both conserved end residues are part of each CDR3. D genes are given only for firm matches. Rows give clone size only sometimes, using once, few, many, or a class for an expanded clone.

-,TRBV7-9,-,TRBJ1-2,TGTGCCAGCAGCTTAGACGCTTGGCAGGGTTATGGCTACACCTTC,CASSLDAWQGYGYTF
TRBD1,TRBV4-1,-,TRBJ2-7,TGCGCCAGCAGCCAAGAGGCAGGGGGCTTCTACGAGCAGTACTTC,CASSQEAGGFYEQYF
-,TRBV2,-,TRBJ2-7,TGTGCCAGCAGTGTGAAGCTGGTCGAGCAGTACTTC,CASSVKLVEQYF
TRBD1,TRBV6-1,few,TRBJ2-6,TGTGCCAGCAGTGAGACAGGGGGCTCTGGGGCCAACGTCCTGACTTTC,CASSETGGSGANVLTF
-,TRBV15,-,TRBJ1-2,TGTGCCACCAGCAGAGGGGGCGCCTCCTATGGCTACACCTTC,CATSRGGASYGYTF
-,TRBV27,-,TRBJ1-2,TGTGCCAGCAGTCCCCTCCAGGCAATAAACTATGGCTACACCTTC,CASSPLQAINYGYTF
-,TRBV21-1,-,TRBJ2-7,TGTGCCAGCAGCAAGAGGGACACCTACGAGCAGTACTTC,CASSKRDTYEQYF
TRBD2,TRBV4-1,-,TRBJ2-3,TGCGCCAGCAGCCAAGATAGCGGGGGGGCAGATACGCAGTATTTT,CASSQDSGGADTQYF
TRBD1,TRBV7-8,-,TRBJ1-2,TGTGCCAGCAGCTTAGGGACAGGGGGACCAACTAACTATGGCTACACCTTC,CASSLGTGGPTNYGYTF
-,TRBV4-2,-,TRBJ2-3,TGTGCCAGCAGCCAAGGGGTAGCCACACTTTCCGATACGCAGTATTTT,CASSQGVATLSDTQYF
-,TRBV2,-,TRBJ2-1,TGTGCCAGCAGTGCCCGAAGGGAGTACAATGAGCAGTTCTTC,CASSARREYNEQFF
TRBD1,TRBV9,few,TRBJ2-7,TGTGCCAGCAGCGTAGGGGGGACAGGGGGTGACGAGCAGTACTTC,CASSVGGTGGDEQYF
TRBD2,TRBV5-1,-,TRBJ2-7,TGCGCCAGCAGTTCTAGCGGCTACGAGCAGTACTTC,CASSSSGYEQYF
-,TRBV11-2,-,TRBJ1-1,TGTGCCAGCAGCTTAGTGGCTGAAGCTTTCTTT,CASSLVAEAFF
-,TRBV5-6,-,TRBJ1-1,TGTGCCAGCAGCTTGGCCCAAGGGTGGGTGACTGAAGCTTTCTTT,CASSLAQGWVTEAFF
TRBD2,TRBV7-6,-,TRBJ2-3,TGTGCCAGCAGCCGACTAGCGGGAGGGGATACGCAGTATTTT,CASSRLAGGDTQYF
-,TRBV23-1,-,TRBJ1-6,TGCGCCAGCGCTAGGCGGAGACAGAATAATTCACCCCTCCACTTT,CASARRRQNNSPLHF
TRBD2,TRBV19,-,TRBJ2-1,TGTGCCAGTAGTGCTAGCGGGAGCTCCTACAATGAGCAGTTCTTC,CASSASGSSYNEQFF
-,TRBV5-1,few,TRBJ2-6,TGCGCCAGCAGCTTGGGGGGCACTGGGGCCAACGTCCTGACTTTC,CASSLGGTGANVLTF
TRBD2,TRBV4-2,-,TRBJ2-5,TGTGCCAGCAGCCAAGAGCGGGGGGGCCAAGAGACCCAGTACTTC,CASSQERGGQETQYF
-,TRBV6-6,-,TRBJ1-1,TGTGCCAGCAGTTACCAGAACACTGAAGCTTTCTTT,CASSYQNTEAFF
TRBD1,TRBV18,-,TRBJ2-1,TGTGCCAGCTCACCACGGCTAGTAAGGGGGCAGAATGAGCAGTTCTTC,CASSPRLVRGQNEQFF
-,TRBV28,-,TRBJ2-3,TGTGCCAGCAGTTTATGGTTGGGGACCACAGATACGCAGTATTTT,CASSLWLGTTDTQYF
-,TRBV10-1,few,TRBJ1-1,TGCGCCAGCAGTAGGGGGAACACTGAAGCTTTCTTT,CASSRGNTEAFF
-,TRBV2,-,TRBJ1-2,TGTGCCAGCAGTGAGACGACAACCAGCTATGGCTACACCTTC,CASSETTTSYGYTF
TRBD2,TRBV6-6,-,TRBJ2-1,TGTGCCAGCATTCCTCCTAGCGGGAGAGGTTACAATGAGCAGTTCTTC,CASIPPSGRGYNEQFF
TRBD1,TRBV5-1,-,TRBJ2-5,TGCGCCAGCAGCCAGGAACAGGGGGCAGAGACCCAGTACTTC,CASSQEQGAETQYF
-,TRBV5-1,-,TRBJ2-7,TGCGCCAGCAGCACCGGCCTGGGGGCCGAGCAGTACTTC,CASSTGLGAEQYF
TRBD1,TRBV6-5,-,TRBJ1-4,TGTGCCAGCAGTTACCCCGGGACAGGGTTTTCTGAAAAACTGTTTTTT,CASSYPGTGFSEKLFF
-,TRBV5-6,-,TRBJ1-5,TGTGCCAGCAGCTTGAAAGGGAATAATCAGCCCCAGCATTTT,CASSLKGNNQPQHF
TRBD1,TRBV10-3,-,TRBJ2-2,TGTGCCATCAGTCAGGGGGCGAACACCGGGGAGCTGTTTTTT,CAISQGANTGELFF
-,TRBV4-1,-,TRBJ2-7,TGCGCCAGCAGCCTCGGTGTACTAGGGGACTACGAGCAGTACTTC,CASSLGVLGDYEQYF
-,TRBV7-9,-,TRBJ2-1,TGTGCCAGCAGCTTTAGTAGCAGCTACAATGAGCAGTTCTTC,CASSFSSSYNEQFF
-,TRBV14,-,TRBJ2-7,TGTGCCAGCAGCCCCCAGGGTGGGGAGCAGTACTTC,CASSPQGGEQYF
-,TRBV19,-,TRBJ1-3,TGTGCCAGTAGTATCTCCGCGGGGACCATATATTTT,CASSISAGTIYF
-,TRBV9,-,TRBJ1-5,TGTGCCAGCAGCGTAGCAGGACAGACCAATCAGCCCCAGCATTTT,CASSVAGQTNQPQHF
-,TRBV9,-,TRBJ1-1,TGTGCCAGCAGCGTAGAAGGTGCGAACACTGAAGCTTTCTTT,CASSVEGANTEAFF
TRBD2,TRBV6-4,-,TRBJ2-1,TGTGCCAGCAGTGAACTAGCGGGTGGACATGAGCAGTTCTTC,CASSELAGGHEQFF
-,TRBV2,-,TRBJ2-7,TGTGCCAGCAGTGATCTAGACTCGCCCTACGAGCAGTACTTC,CASSDLDSPYEQYF
TRBD2,TRBV10-1,-,TRBJ2-7,TGCGCCAGCAGTGAGGGGTCTAGCGGGAGCTTCTACGAGCAGTACTTC,CASSEGSSGSFYEQYF
TRBD2,TRBV27,-,TRBJ2-7,TGTGCCAGCAGGGGTGTAGAAGCGGGAAGTTTCTACGAGCAGTACTTC,CASRGVEAGSFYEQYF
TRBD2,TRBV7-3,-,TRBJ2-3,TGTGCCAGCAGCTCACTAGCGGGAGTTGATACGCAGTATTTT,CASSSLAGVDTQYF
-,TRBV11-3,-,TRBJ1-1,TGTGCCAGCAGCTATAAGGGACGGTTAGCTTTCTTT,CASSYKGRLAFF
TRBD1,TRBV7-9,-,TRBJ2-7,TGTGCCAGCAGCTTAACCCACACCTCACAGGGGGCAGGCGAGCAGTACTTC,CASSLTHTSQGAGEQYF
TRBD1,TRBV4-2,-,TRBJ2-3,TGTGCCAGCAGCCCAAGAGTGAGGGGGCTTAGCACAGATACGCAGTATTTT,CASSPRVRGLSTDTQYF
TRBD1,TRBV5-1,-,TRBJ1-6,TGCGCCAGCAGCCCCAGGACAGGGGAGAATTCACCCCTCCACTTT,CASSPRTGENSPLHF
-,TRBV19,-,TRBJ1-2,TGTGCCAGTAGTGTCCGGGACGTAGATGGCTACACCTTC,CASSVRDVDGYTF
-,TRBV19,-,TRBJ1-5,TGTGCCAGTAGTAAGGGCAATCAGCCCCAGCATTTT,CASSKGNQPQHF
-,TRBV27,-,TRBJ1-1,TGTGCCAGCAGTTTATATGGGGGCAGGTCCGTGAACACTGAAGCTTTCTTT,CASSLYGGRSVNTEAFF
-,TRBV27,-,TRBJ2-7,TGTGCCAGCAGTTTAAGGGCGGGCGAGCAGTACTTC,CASSLRAGEQYF
TRBD1,TRBV30,-,TRBJ1-5,TGTGCCTGGAGTCAGGGGGCCGGATCTGGCAATCAGCCCCAGCATTTT,CAWSQGAGSGNQPQHF
TRBD1,TRBV18,-,TRBJ1-4,TGTGCCAGCTCACCCCTGGACAGGGAGGGTGAAAAACTGTTTTTT,CASSPLDREGEKLFF
-,TRBV21-1,-,TRBJ2-7,TGTGCCAGCCCCCCCCTCAGGGGGTTCGCCGTAGGGTACGAGCAGTACTTC,CASPPLRGFAVGYEQYF
-,TRBV27,-,TRBJ1-2,TGTGCCAGCAGTGAAAAGGGAACATGGAGCTACACCTTC,CASSEKGTWSYTF
-,TRBV6-6,-,TRBJ2-2,TGTGCCAGCAGTCCCGTGACCGGGGAGCTGTTTTTT,CASSPVTGELFF